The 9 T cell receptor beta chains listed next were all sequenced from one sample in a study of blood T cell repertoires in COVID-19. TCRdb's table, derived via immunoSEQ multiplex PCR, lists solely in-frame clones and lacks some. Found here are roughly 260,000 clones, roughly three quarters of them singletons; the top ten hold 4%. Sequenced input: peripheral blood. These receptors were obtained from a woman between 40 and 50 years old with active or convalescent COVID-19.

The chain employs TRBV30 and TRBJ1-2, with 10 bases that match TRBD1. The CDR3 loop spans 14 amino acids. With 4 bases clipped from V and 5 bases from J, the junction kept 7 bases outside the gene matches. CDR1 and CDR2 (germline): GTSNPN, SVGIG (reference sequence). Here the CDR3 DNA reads TGTGCCTGGATCGGGACAGGGGCGATATATGGCTACACCTTC. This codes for CAWIGTGAIYGYTF.

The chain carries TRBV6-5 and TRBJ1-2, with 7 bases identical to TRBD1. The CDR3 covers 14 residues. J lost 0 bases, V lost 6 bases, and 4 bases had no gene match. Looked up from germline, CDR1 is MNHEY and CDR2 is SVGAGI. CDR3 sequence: CASRTTGTNYGYTF. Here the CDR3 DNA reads TGTGCCAGCAGAACGACAGGGACTAACTATGGCTACACCTTC.

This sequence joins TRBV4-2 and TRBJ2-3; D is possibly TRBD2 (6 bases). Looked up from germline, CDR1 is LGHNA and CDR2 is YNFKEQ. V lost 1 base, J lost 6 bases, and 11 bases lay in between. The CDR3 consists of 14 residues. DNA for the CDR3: TGTGCCAGCAGCCAAGGCGGGGCCGAGGATACGCAGTATTTT. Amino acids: CASSQGGAEDTQYF.

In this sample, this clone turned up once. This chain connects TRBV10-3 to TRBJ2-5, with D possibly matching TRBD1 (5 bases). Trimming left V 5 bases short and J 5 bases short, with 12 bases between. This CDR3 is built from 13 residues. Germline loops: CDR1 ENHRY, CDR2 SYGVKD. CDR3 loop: CAISPQGGETQYF. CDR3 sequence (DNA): TGTGCCATCAGTCCCCAGGGCGGCGAGACCCAGTACTTC.

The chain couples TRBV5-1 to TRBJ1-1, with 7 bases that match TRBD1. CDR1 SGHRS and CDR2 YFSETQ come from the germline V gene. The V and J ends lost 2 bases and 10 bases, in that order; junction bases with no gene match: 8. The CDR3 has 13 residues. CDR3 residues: CASSFTGDQGAFF. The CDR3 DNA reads TGCGCCAGCAGCTTTACAGGGGATCAAGGAGCTTTCTTT.

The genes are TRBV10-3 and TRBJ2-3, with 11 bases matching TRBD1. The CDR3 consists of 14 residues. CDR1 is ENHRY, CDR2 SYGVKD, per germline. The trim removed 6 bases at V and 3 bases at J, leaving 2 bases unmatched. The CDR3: CAISRDRGTDTQYF. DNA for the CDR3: TGTGCCATCAGCCGGGACAGGGGGACAGATACGCAGTATTTT.

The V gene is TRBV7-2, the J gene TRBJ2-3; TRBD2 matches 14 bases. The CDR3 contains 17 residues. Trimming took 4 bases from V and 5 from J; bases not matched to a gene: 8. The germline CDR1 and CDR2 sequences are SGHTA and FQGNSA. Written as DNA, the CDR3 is TGTGCCAGCAGCTCCCTGGGACTAGCGGGGGATCTAGATACGCAGTATTTT. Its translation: CASSSLGLAGDLDTQYF.

The CDR3 here is CASSGGAISYEQYF. For the CDR3, the DNA is TGTGCCAGCTCCGGGGGGGCTATCTCCTACGAGCAGTACTTC. The V gene is TRBV7-2, the J gene TRBJ2-7, with TRBD2 matching 8 bases. This CDR3 contains 14 residues. Germline CDR1 and CDR2: SGHTA and FQGNSA. Germline trimming cut 8 bases from V and 0 bases from J; bases unmatched to any gene: 6.

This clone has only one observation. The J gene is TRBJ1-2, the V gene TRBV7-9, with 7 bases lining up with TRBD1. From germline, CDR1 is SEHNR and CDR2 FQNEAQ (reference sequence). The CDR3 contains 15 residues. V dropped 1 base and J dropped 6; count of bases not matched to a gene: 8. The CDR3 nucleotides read TGTGCCAGCAGCTTAGGGGGGACAGTCGGTCATGGCTACACCTTC. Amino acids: CASSLGGTVGHGYTF.